This entry concerns a single TCR beta chain. The antigen remains unidentified. The J segment lost 0 bases and the V segment lost 0 bases, leaving 9 bases of the junction unmatched. CDR3 size: 18 residues. Germline V gene lookup returns CDR1 SGDLS and CDR2 YYNGEE. The sample is drawn from a study of a mutant IDH1 vaccine in newly diagnosed glioma. As for the study in general: Across weeks 1, 3, 5, 7, 11, 15, 19 and 23, patients received a vaccination each time, eight in all. Findings and caveats of the study: Altogether, approximately 93% of patients exhibited vaccine-induced immune responses.

Time point in this sample: week 11, during vaccination. Alongside topical imiquimod, each dose of vaccine comprised 300 ug of mutant IDH1 20-mer peptide. Repertoires were generated with immunoSEQ multiplex PCR, while TCRdb's copy carries only in-frame clones and drops some. This sample has over 95,000 clones, with roughly nine tenths found just once. The source was PBMCs, collected from a glioma patient whose treatment included an IDH1 peptide vaccine. The chain combines TRBV9 with TRBJ1-5; 7 bases agree with TRBD1. This receptor was taken from a woman aged 45-59 years with glioma. Here the CDR3 DNA reads TGTGCCAGCAGCGTAGAGAGGGAGGAGGGGGCTAGCAATCAGCCCCAGCATTTT. It yields the protein CASSVEREEGASNQPQHF.